The 28 T cell receptor beta chains reported below all come from one sample, sequenced in a study of control samples from healthy donors and cancer patients. The table came from immunoSEQ multiplex PCR; TCRdb's copy has only in-frame clones and leaves some out. The sample includes about 65,000 clones, approximately 90% of them seen just once. Sequencing used PBMCs. Receptors were obtained from a woman between 45 and 60 years old with colorectal cancer.

The CDR3 DNA is TGTGCCAGCAGTGAGGATTTGGGCGAGCAGTACTTC. Translated, it gives CASSEDLGEQYF. This chain uses TRBV2 with TRBJ2-7; the D is unclear. The CDR3 runs to 12 residues. The germline CDR1 and CDR2 sequences are SNHLY and FYNNEI. With 3 bases removed from V and 6 bases from J, the gap between germline ends came to 9 bases.

V is TRBV12-3 or TRBV12-4 and J is TRBJ2-3, with D perhaps matching TRBD1 (6 bases). This CDR3 contains 13 residues. V dropped 4 bases and J dropped 6 bases, with 11 bases sitting between them. The CDR3 sequence: CASSSAGADTQYF. The DNA for the CDR3 is TGTGCCAGCAGTTCAGCAGGGGCCGATACGCAGTATTTT.

The chain employs TRBV11-2 and TRBJ1-1; D ambiguous. From germline, CDR1 is SGHAT and CDR2 FQNNGV. Trimming took 5 bases from V and 3 from J, leaving 16 bases between them. The CDR3 sequence is 15 residues long. The CDR3 nucleotides read TGTGCCAGCAGCCCCCTAACGGGTTGGGACACTGAAGCTTTCTTT. It yields the protein CASSPLTGWDTEAFF.

This sequence joins TRBV15 and TRBJ2-1; perhaps TRBD2 as D (6 bases). Per germline, CDR1 LNHNV and CDR2 YYDKDF (reference sequence). V was clipped by 0 bases and J by 9 bases, with 15 bases between them. The CDR3 totals 15 residues. CDR3 protein: CATSRDNGAGSEQFF. As DNA, the CDR3 is TGTGCCACCAGCAGAGATAACGGGGCCGGGAGTGAGCAGTTCTTC.

V and J are TRBV7-8 and TRBJ2-2, with TRBD1 as a possible D gene (5 bases). V lost 2 bases and J 4 bases, leaving 11 bases between the germline ends. The length of the CDR3 is 15 residues. Germline V gene lookup returns CDR1 SGHVS and CDR2 FQNEAQ. DNA for the CDR3: TGTGCCAGCAGCTTAAGGGGTCAGACCACCGGGGAGCTGTTTTTT. As protein: CASSLRGQTTGELFF.

The rearrangement uses TRBV6-6 and TRBJ2-2, with TRBD2 matching 15 bases. This CDR3 has 17 residues. Germline V gene data show CDR1 as MNHNY and CDR2 as SVGAGI (reference sequence). Unmatched junction bases numbered 2, after V lost 5 bases and J lost 1 base. In DNA form, the CDR3 reads TGTGCCAGCAGTCAGGGACTAGCGGGAGGGAACACCGGGGAGCTGTTTTTT. It codes for CASSQGLAGGNTGELFF.

This chain connects TRBV3-1 (or the pseudogene TRBV3-2) to TRBJ1-2; D is perhaps TRBD1 (6 bases). V lost 1 base to trimming and J lost 3 bases, with 6 bases between them. Germline CDR1 reads LGHDT; CDR2 reads YNNKEL (reference sequence). The CDR3 spans 13 residues. The CDR3: CASSQAGDYGYTF. In DNA form, the CDR3 reads TGTGCCAGCAGCCAAGCAGGGGACTATGGCTACACCTTC.

The V call is TRBV12-3 or TRBV12-4, the J call TRBJ2-1, with a possible D match to TRBD2 (5 bases). Trimming pared 2 bases from V and 8 bases from J, leaving 10 bases between. The CDR3 spans 13 residues. Here the CDR3 DNA reads TGTGCCAGCAGTTTATCACAAGCGGATGAGCAGTTCTTC. Residues: CASSLSQADEQFF.

The rearrangement uses TRBV16 and TRBJ1-1; D possibly corresponds to TRBD1 (6 bases). Trimming left V 4 bases short and J 0 bases short, with 9 bases between. Germline values: CDR1 KGHSY, CDR2 FQNENV. CDR3 length equals 14 residues. The CDR3 DNA reads as TGTGCCAGCAGCCCTAGACAGGTGAACACTGAAGCTTTCTTT. Its protein is CASSPRQVNTEAFF.

The chain joins TRBV5-6 to TRBJ1-1; TRBD1 might be the D (6 bases). The CDR3 totals 16 residues. CDR1 is SGHDT and CDR2 is YYEEEE in the germline V gene. Trimming left V 2 bases short and J 1 base short, with 15 bases between. In DNA form, the CDR3 reads TGTGCCAGCAGCTTCTCACCGGGACAACCGAACACTGAAGCTTTCTTT. This encodes CASSFSPGQPNTEAFF.

For the CDR3, the DNA is TGTGCCAGCAGCTCCGGGACAGGGATCGCCGACACTGAAGCTTTCTTT. Translation gives CASSSGTGIADTEAFF. This chain uses TRBV5-6 with TRBJ1-1, with 9 bases that match TRBD1. Germline CDR1 reads SGHDT; CDR2 reads YYEEEE. CDR3 size: 16 residues. Losses at the gene ends were 3 bases for V and 3 bases for J; bases not matched to a gene: 9.

V is TRBV5-1 and J is TRBJ2-1; D uncertain. Germline V CDR1 and CDR2: SGHRS, YFSETQ. V was cut by 0 bases and J by 1 base, with 8 bases left in between. The CDR3 runs to 15 residues. The CDR3, as DNA: TGCGCCAGCAGCTTGGCCGCCGGATCCTACAATGAGCAGTTCTTC. Protein product: CASSLAAGSYNEQFF.

The rearrangement uses TRBV10-3 and TRBJ2-3, with TRBD2 as a possible D gene (5 bases). The CDR3 totals 14 residues. V lost 5 bases, J lost 6 bases, and 15 bases lay in between. CDR1 ENHRY and CDR2 SYGVKD come from the germline V gene. CDR3 in DNA: TGTGCCATCAGTAGCGGCCCTGCGCAGGATACGCAGTATTTT. This encodes CAISSGPAQDTQYF.

This sequence joins TRBV29-1 and TRBJ1-2; TRBD1 agrees at 7 bases. The CDR3 runs 12 residues. Looked up from germline, CDR1 is SQVTM and CDR2 is ANQGSEA. J lost 7 bases, V lost 6 bases, and 8 bases had no gene match. DNA of the CDR3: TGCAGCGTAACACAGGGGAGGGGTGGCTACACCTTC. It is translated as CSVTQGRGGYTF.

This chain connects TRBV12-3 or TRBV12-4 to TRBJ1-2, with D maybe TRBD1 (5 bases). The CDR3 has 13 amino acids. V was shortened by 2 bases and J by 8 bases, with 12 bases between the two germline ends. Written as DNA, the CDR3 is TGTGCCAGCAGTTTACCAGGGTTGGAGGGCTACACCTTC. Translated: CASSLPGLEGYTF.

This clone appeared once. The chain carries TRBV25-1 and TRBJ1-5; D uncertain. The V end lost 6 bases, the J end lost 3 bases, and 3 bases lay between the germline ends. Germline CDR1 and CDR2: MGHDK and SYGVNS. This CDR3 region has 11 residues. The CDR3 coding sequence is TGTGCCAGCAGATCCAATCAGCCCCAGCATTTT. This translates into CASRSNQPQHF. The whole variable domain, remainder taken from reference TRBV25-1 and TRBJ1-5, is EADIYQTPRYLVIGTGKKITLECSQTMGHDKMYWYQQDPGMELHLIHYSYGVNSTEKGDLSSESTVSRIRTEHFPLTLESARPSHTSQYLCASRSNQPQHFGDGTRLSIL.

The chain recombines TRBV28 with TRBJ1-2, with D hard to call. This CDR3 comprises 13 residues. Trimming shortened V by 5 bases and J by 2 bases, and 9 bases separated the two germline ends. The germline V gene encodes CDR1 MDHEN and CDR2 SYDVKM. CDR3 in amino acids: CASSTPVNYGYTF. The CDR3 DNA reads as TGTGCCAGCAGTACCCCGGTGAACTATGGCTACACCTTC.

This clone was counted a single time. The chain has TRBV27 and TRBJ1-2, with D unclear. Germline V CDR1 and CDR2: MNHEY, SMNVEV (reference sequence). Trimming left V 4 bases short and J 4 bases short, with 10 bases between. The CDR3 has 13 amino acids. The CDR3: CASSSYITYGYTF. CDR3 bases: TGTGCCAGCAGTTCATACATAACCTATGGCTACACCTTC.

A single count supports this clone. J is TRBJ2-2 and V is TRBV18, with 8 bases lining up with TRBD1. The germline V gene has CDR1 KGHSH and CDR2 LQKENI. The CDR3 loop spans 15 amino acids. V dropped 6 bases and J dropped 5; count of bases not matched to a gene: 8. The CDR3 loop reads CASSNSQGATGELFF. CDR3 coding DNA: TGTGCCAGCTCTAATTCCCAGGGGGCTACCGGGGAGCTGTTTTTT.

The CDR3 here is CASTRRVAGPLNTEAFF. The CDR3 bases are TGTGCCAGCACCAGGAGGGTGGCAGGGCCTCTGAACACTGAAGCTTTCTTT. The chain carries TRBV2 and TRBJ1-1, with D possibly TRBD1 on 5 matching bases. The V gene lost 7 bases and the J gene lost 0 bases, with 21 bases spanning the gap. The CDR3 is made up of 17 amino acids. Germline V gene sequence: CDR1 SNHLY, CDR2 FYNNEI.

The V gene is TRBV6-1, the J gene TRBJ1-1; no reliable D call. Per the germline V gene, CDR1 is MNHNS and CDR2 is SASEGT. This CDR3 has 13 amino acids. CDR3 bases: TGTGCTTCCACCCCGTACGATAACACTGAAGCTTTCTTT. The encoded protein is CASTPYDNTEAFF.

V and J are TRBV19 and TRBJ2-7; 7 bases match TRBD1. The CDR3 length is 16 residues. Trimming took 0 bases from V and 0 from J; bases not matched to a gene: 5. Germline CDR1 LNHDA, CDR2 SQIVND (reference sequence). The CDR3 DNA sequence: TGTGCCAGTAGTATAGAACCGGGACAGACCTCCTACGAGCAGTACTTC. This translates into CASSIEPGQTSYEQYF. The whole variable domain, remainder taken from reference TRBV19 and TRBJ2-7, is DGGITQSPKYLFRKEGQNVTLSCEQNLNHDAMYWYRQDPGQGLRLIYYSQIVNDFQKGDIAEGYSVSREKKESFPLTVTSAQKNPTAFYLCASSIEPGQTSYEQYFGPGTRLTVT.

J is TRBJ2-5 and V is TRBV7-7; D possibly corresponds to TRBD2 (6 bases). CDR1 and CDR2 (germline): SSHAT, FNYEAQ (reference sequence). The CDR3 covers 14 residues. V was shortened by 6 bases and J by 4 bases, with 15 bases between the two germline ends. Here the CDR3 reads CASRPDGGVETQYF. DNA for the CDR3: TGTGCCAGCAGACCCGACGGGGGTGTAGAGACCCAGTACTTC.

The V and J genes are TRBV5-1 and TRBJ1-1; D is ambiguous. CDR1 and CDR2 from the germline V gene are SGHRS and YFSETQ. Trimming left V 4 bases short and J 1 base short, with 8 bases between. CDR3 length: 13 amino acids. CDR3 sequence reads: CASSLAQNTEAFF. In DNA form, the CDR3 reads TGCGCCAGCAGCCTCGCACAGAACACTGAAGCTTTCTTT.

The chain employs TRBV5-6 and TRBJ2-7; no reliable D call. V shed 0 bases and J shed 2 bases, with 9 bases lying between them. The CDR3 runs to 14 residues. CDR1 and CDR2 (germline): SGHDT, YYEEEE. DNA of the CDR3: TGTGCCAGCAGCTTGGAGCCCAATACCTACGAGCAGTACTTC. This encodes CASSLEPNTYEQYF.

The chain uses TRBV28 and TRBJ2-2; D is undetermined. Germline V gives CDR1 MDHEN, CDR2 SYDVKM. The V and J ends lost 1 base and 5 bases respectively, with 8 bases between them. This CDR3 is built from 14 residues. This CDR3 is CASSLYSLTGELFF. CDR3 sequence (DNA): TGTGCCAGCAGTTTATATAGCTTAACCGGGGAGCTGTTTTTT. Variable domain in full (rest from reference TRBV28 and TRBJ2-2): DVKVTQSSRYLVKRTGEKVFLECVQDMDHENMFWYRQDPGLGLRLIYFSYDVKMKEKGDIPEGYSVSREKKERFSLILESASTNQTSMYLCASSLYSLTGELFFGEGSRLTVL.

The CDR3 is CASRDSGDGYTF. Here the CDR3 DNA reads TGTGCCAGCAGGGACAGCGGAGATGGCTACACCTTC. This chain links TRBV14 with TRBJ1-2; maybe TRBD1 (6 bases). Germline CDR1 and CDR2: SGHDN and FVKESK. With 6 bases removed from V and 6 bases from J, the gap between germline ends came to 11 bases. The CDR3 has 12 residues. Drawing the rest from reference TRBV14 and TRBJ1-2, the complete variable domain is EAGVTQFPSHSVIEKGQTVTLRCDPISGHDNLYWYRRVMGKEIKFLLHFVKESKQDESGMPNNRFLAERTGGTYSTLKVQPAELEDSGVYFCASRDSGDGYTFGSGTRLTVV.

The chain employs TRBV3-1 (or the pseudogene TRBV3-2) and TRBJ2-3, with TRBD1 matching over 9 bases. CDR1 LGHDT and CDR2 YNNKEL come from the germline V gene (reference sequence). Unmatched junction bases numbered 12, after V lost 4 bases and J lost 1 base. The CDR3 is made up of 18 amino acids. DNA of the CDR3: TGTGCCAGCAGCCCGCGCAACTCCGGGACAGGGCGCACAGATACGCAGTATTTT. This gives the protein CASSPRNSGTGRTDTQYF.